A selection of T cell receptor beta chains follows, all from one sample in a study of post-analysis software for immune sequencing data. TCRdb reanalysed the PCR reads using MiXCR and keeps one entry per CDR3 protein. The sample records 650,000 to 850,000 distinct CDR3 sequences, around 53% being singletons. The material sequenced was blood. All receptors derive from a girl under 18 with multiple sclerosis. The conserved cysteine and the conserved F or W are not part of the CDR3 here. Fields, in order: V gene, D gene, J gene, CDR3 protein. D genes are given only for firm matches.

>TRBV12-3/TRBV12-4|NA|TRBJ2-7
ASSVRAGPSYEQY
>TRBV29-1|NA|TRBJ2-3
SAVVAADTQY
>TRBV6-5|NA|TRBJ2-7
ASSPRAAEAYEQY
>TRBV25-1|NA|TRBJ2-4
ASSELEAKNIQY
>TRBV2|TRBD2|TRBJ2-7
ASSEPVGGNYEQY
>TRBV5-1|NA|TRBJ2-3
ASSLAGTFGTDTQY
>TRBV2|NA|TRBJ2-7
ASRLQYEQY
>TRBV7-2|NA|TRBJ1-2
ASSPKGQRDYGYT
>TRBV7-2|NA|TRBJ2-7
ASSLGIGQSYEQY
>TRBV5-1|TRBD1|TRBJ2-7
ASSSTGQGGWDEQY
>TRBV10-3|NA|TRBJ2-1
AISQLGDGGQF
>TRBV7-9|TRBD2|TRBJ2-1
ASSTPWTSGYSYNEQF
>TRBV7-9|TRBD1|TRBJ2-1
ASSLPDRAYNEQF
>TRBV5-1|NA|TRBJ2-7
ASSSGGQVYYEQY
>TRBV10-3|TRBD1|TRBJ2-3
AIKGQGTDTQY
>TRBV4-2|NA|TRBJ2-5
ASSQDLETQY
>TRBV15|NA|TRBJ1-2
ATSSEKFLHT
>TRBV7-2|TRBD1|TRBJ2-6
ASSLVGTGLPGANVLT
>TRBV20-1|NA|TRBJ1-4
SASLPRFRLGEKLF
>TRBV2|NA|TRBJ2-7
ASTRDREDYGQY
>TRBV28|TRBD1|TRBJ1-4
ASTGGQVVNEKLF
>TRBV15|NA|TRBJ2-7
ATSRDRASYEQY
>TRBV24-1|NA|TRBJ1-2
ATRQGPNYGYT
>TRBV7-2|NA|TRBJ2-5
ASSFLDTQETQY
>TRBV20-1|TRBD2|TRBJ2-7
SASDGRTHYEQY
>TRBV29-1|NA|TRBJ1-5
SVEIGGRISNQPQH
>TRBV7-9|NA|TRBJ2-7
ASSSQGGPSYEQY
>TRBV29-1|NA|TRBJ2-2
SVSQAGELF
>TRBV5-1|TRBD1|TRBJ2-7
ASSLAPDRGHEQY
>TRBV20-1|TRBD1|TRBJ2-5
SARRTGIGTGGAETQY
>TRBV12-3/TRBV12-4|TRBD2|TRBJ2-5
ASSSPRVAGGGAYEQY
>TRBV7-6|NA|TRBJ2-7
ASSSGQLSYEQY
>TRBV12-3/TRBV12-4|TRBD2|TRBJ2-5
ASSPRLAVQETQY
>TRBV7-3|TRBD1|TRBJ1-6
ASSTGVGNSPLH
>TRBV4-1|NA|TRBJ2-5
ASSQDPQGGIQETQY
>TRBV10-3|TRBD1|TRBJ2-5
AIRPGQVETQY